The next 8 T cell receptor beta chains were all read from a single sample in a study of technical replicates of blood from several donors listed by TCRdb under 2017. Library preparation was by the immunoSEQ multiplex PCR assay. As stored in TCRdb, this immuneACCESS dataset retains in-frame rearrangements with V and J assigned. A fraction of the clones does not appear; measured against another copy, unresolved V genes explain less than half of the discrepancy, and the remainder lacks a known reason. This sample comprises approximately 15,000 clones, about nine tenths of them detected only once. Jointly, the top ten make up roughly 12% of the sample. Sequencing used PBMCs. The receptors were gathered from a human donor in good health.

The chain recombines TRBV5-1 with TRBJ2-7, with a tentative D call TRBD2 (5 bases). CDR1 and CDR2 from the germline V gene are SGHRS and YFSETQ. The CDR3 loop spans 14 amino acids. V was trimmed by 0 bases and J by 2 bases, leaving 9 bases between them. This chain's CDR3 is CASSLVERAYEQYF. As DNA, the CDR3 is TGCGCCAGCAGCTTGGTCGAGAGGGCCTACGAGCAGTACTTC.

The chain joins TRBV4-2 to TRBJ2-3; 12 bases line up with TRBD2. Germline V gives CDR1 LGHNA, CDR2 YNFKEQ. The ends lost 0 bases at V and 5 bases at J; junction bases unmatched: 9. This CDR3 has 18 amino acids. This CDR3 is CASSQDLRTSGEGDTQYF. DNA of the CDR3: TGTGCCAGCAGCCAAGATCTTCGGACTAGCGGGGAGGGAGATACGCAGTATTTT.

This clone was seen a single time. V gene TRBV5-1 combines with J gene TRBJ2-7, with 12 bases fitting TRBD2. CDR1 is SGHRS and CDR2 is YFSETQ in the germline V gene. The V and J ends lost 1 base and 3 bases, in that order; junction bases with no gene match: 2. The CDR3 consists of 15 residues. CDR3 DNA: TGCGCCAGCAGCTTGTTGACTAGCGGGAGCTACGAGCAGTACTTC. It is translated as CASSLLTSGSYEQYF.

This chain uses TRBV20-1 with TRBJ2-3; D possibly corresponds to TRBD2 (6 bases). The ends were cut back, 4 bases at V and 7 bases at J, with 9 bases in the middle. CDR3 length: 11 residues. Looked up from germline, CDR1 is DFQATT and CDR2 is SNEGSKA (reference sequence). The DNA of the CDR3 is TGCAGTGCTATCCGGACTAATACGCAGTATTTT. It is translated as CSAIRTNTQYF.

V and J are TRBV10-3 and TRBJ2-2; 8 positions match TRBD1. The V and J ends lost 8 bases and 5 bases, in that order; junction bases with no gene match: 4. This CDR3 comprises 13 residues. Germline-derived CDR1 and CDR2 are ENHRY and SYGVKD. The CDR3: CAIRDRLTGELFF. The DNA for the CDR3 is TGTGCCATCCGGGACAGGCTTACCGGGGAGCTGTTTTTT.

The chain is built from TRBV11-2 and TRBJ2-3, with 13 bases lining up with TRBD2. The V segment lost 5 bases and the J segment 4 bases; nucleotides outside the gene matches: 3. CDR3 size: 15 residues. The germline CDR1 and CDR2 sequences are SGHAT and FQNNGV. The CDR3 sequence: CASSPGTSGADTQYF. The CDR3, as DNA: TGTGCCAGCAGCCCCGGGACTAGCGGGGCAGATACGCAGTATTTT.

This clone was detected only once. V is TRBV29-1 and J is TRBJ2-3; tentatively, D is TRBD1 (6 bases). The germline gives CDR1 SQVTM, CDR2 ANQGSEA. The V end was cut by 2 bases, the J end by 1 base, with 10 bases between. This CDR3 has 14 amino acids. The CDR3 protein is CSVESGDGTDTQYF. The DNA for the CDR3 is TGCAGCGTTGAATCAGGGGACGGCACAGATACGCAGTATTTT.

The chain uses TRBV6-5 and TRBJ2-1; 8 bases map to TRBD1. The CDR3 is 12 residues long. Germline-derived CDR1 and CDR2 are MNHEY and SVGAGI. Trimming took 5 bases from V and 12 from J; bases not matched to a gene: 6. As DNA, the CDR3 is TGTGCCAGCAGTCCAAGCAGGGGGCCGCAGTTCTTC. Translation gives CASSPSRGPQFF.